This T cell receptor (beta chain) was obtained from a study of cytomegalovirus exposure and HLA in healthy donors. The table lists this clone with a few counts. The PCR ran on 60 Vbeta and 13 Jbeta primers. The data were produced by immunoSEQ multiplex PCR, yet TCRdb's version contains in-frame clones alone and is incomplete. The profile covers some 130,000 clones, with about three quarters appearing a single time and around 2% taken by the ten largest. V lost 3 bases to trimming and J lost 0 bases; unmatched junction nucleotides: 1. CDR1 is SGDLS and CDR2 is YYNGEE in the germline V gene. The CDR3 has 15 amino acids.

Sequencing was performed on PBMCs. The sequence derives from a female donor in good health and CMV-seropositive. The genes are TRBV9 and TRBJ2-2, with 8 bases identical to TRBD2. The CDR3 nucleotides read TGTGCCAGCAGCGAGCGGGGGCCGAACACCGGGGAGCTGTTTTTT. It encodes CASSERGPNTGELFF. The full variable domain, with the rest looked up from reference TRBV9 and TRBJ2-2, is DSGVTQTPKHLITATGQRVTLRCSPRSGDLSVYWYQQSLDQGLQFLIQYYNGEERAKGNILERFSAQQFPDLHSELNLSSLELGDSALYFCASSERGPNTGELFFGEGSRLTVL.